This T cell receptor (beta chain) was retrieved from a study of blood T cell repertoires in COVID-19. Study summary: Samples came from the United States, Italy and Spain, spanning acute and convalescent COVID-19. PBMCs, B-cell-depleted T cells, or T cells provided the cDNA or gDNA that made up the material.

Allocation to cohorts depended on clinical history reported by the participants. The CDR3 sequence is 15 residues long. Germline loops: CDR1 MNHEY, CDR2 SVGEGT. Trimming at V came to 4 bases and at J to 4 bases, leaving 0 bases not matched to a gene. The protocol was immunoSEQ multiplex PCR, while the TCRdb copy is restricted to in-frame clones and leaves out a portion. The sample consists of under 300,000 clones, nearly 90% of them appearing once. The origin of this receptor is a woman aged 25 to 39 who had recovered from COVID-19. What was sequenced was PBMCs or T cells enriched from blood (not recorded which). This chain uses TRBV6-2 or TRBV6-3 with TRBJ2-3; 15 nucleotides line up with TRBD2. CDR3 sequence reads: CASSWTSGGADTQYF. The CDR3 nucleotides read TGTGCCAGCAGTTGGACTAGCGGGGGGGCAGATACGCAGTATTTT.